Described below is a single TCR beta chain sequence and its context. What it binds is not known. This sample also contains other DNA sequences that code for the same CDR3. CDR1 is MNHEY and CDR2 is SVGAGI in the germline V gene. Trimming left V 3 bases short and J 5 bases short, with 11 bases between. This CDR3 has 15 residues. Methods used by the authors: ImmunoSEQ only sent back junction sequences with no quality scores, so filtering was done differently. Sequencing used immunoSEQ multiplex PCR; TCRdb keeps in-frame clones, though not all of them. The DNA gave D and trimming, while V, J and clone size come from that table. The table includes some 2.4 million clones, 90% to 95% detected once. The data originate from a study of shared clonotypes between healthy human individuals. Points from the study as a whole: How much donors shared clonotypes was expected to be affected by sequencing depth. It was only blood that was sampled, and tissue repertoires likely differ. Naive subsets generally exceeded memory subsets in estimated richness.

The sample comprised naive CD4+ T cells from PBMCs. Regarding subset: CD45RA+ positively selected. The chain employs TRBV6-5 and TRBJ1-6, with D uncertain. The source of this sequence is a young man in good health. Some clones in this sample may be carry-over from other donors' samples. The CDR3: CASSYSGSNNSPLHF. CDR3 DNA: TGTGCCAGCAGTTATTCCGGGAGTAATAATTCACCCCTCCACTTT.